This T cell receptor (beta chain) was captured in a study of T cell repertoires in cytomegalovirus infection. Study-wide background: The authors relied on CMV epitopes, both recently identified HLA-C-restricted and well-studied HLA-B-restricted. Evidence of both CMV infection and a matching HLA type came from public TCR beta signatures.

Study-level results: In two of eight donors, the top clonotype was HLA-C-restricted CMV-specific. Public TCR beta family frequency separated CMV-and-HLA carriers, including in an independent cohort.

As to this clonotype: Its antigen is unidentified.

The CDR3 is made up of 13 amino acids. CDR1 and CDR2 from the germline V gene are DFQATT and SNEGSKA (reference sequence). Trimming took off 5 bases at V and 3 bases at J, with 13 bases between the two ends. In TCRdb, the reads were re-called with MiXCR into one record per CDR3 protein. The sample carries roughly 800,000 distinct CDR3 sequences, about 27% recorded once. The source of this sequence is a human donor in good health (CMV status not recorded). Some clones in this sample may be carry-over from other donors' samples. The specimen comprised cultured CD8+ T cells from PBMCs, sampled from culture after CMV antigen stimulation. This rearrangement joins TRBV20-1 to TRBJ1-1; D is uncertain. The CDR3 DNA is TGCAGTGCTGAGTTTAGAGAAGACACTGAAGCTTTCTTT. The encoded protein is CSAEFREDTEAFF.